This T cell receptor beta chain stems from a study of T cell responses to AZD1222 COVID-19 vaccine. Study results and caveats: Nearly half of spike-specific TCRs reportedly target variant regions that are unmutated in the B.1.351 and B.1.1.7 variants. Donors skewed white British and female; clonal diversity was possibly underestimated. Only a handful of people who got AZD1222 tested seropositive at baseline. A rise in Spike-specific TCR breadth and depth followed two AZD1222 doses.

TCRdb's copy holds only in-frame clones and misses some; the assay was immunoSEQ multiplex PCR. The sample yields about 150,000 clones, 70% to 90% seen once. Concerning this clone: Antigen: not known.

The CDR3 loop spans 13 amino acids. With 6 bases removed from V and 0 bases from J, the gap between germline ends came to 9 bases. The sequencing used peripheral blood, collected on day 0 of MenACWY control vaccination. This sequence was found in an adult in good health. This rearrangement joins TRBV12-3 or TRBV12-4 to TRBJ2-7, with D hard to call. The CDR3 sequence is CASRVTNSYEQYF. The CDR3 DNA is TGTGCCAGCAGGGTCACTAACTCCTACGAGCAGTACTTC.